A selection of T cell receptor beta chains follows, all from one sample in a study of blood T cells in healthy people across ages. In TCRdb, the 5' RACE reads were re-called with MiXCR into one record per CDR3 protein. The sample gives 780,000 or so distinct CDR3 sequences, 53% of which show up once; about two fifths is in the top ten. The sequencing input was blood. These receptors all stem from an elderly man in good health. CDR3s include the opening cysteine and the closing phenylalanine or tryptophan. A D gene is named only where the DNA matches it firmly. Rows give clone size only sometimes, using once, few, many, or a class for an expanded clone.

j_gene,abundance,d_gene,v_gene,CDR3aa,CDR3nt
TRBJ2-1,-,-,TRBV20-1,CSAREGVWEQFF,TGCAGTGCTAGAGAGGGGGTGTGGGAGCAGTTCTTC
TRBJ2-1,-,-,TRBV6-5,CASRFSPKLHEQFF,TGTGCCAGCAGGTTTAGTCCGAAGCTGCATGAGCAGTTCTTC
TRBJ2-3,once,TRBD2,TRBV20-1,CSARATSGNLYF,TGCAGTGCTAGAGCCACTAGCGGGAATTTGTATTTT
TRBJ2-3,-,-,TRBV4-2,CASSQGLGLLLEHRYAYF,TGTGCCAGCAGCCAAGGGTTGGGGCTCCTCCTCGAGCACAGATACGCGTATTTT
TRBJ2-5,few,-,TRBV29-1,CSVESGAKAQYF,TGCAGCGTTGAATCGGGGGCGAAGGCCCAGTACTTC
TRBJ2-1,-,TRBD2,TRBV9,CASSVPHSGSSYNEQFF,TGTGCCAGCAGCGTACCCCATAGCGGGAGCTCCTACAATGAGCAGTTCTTC
TRBJ2-7,-,-,TRBV4-1,CASSQDHAGLSYEQYF,TGCGCCAGCAGCCAAGATCATGCAGGTTTGAGTTACGAGCAGTACTTC
TRBJ2-5,-,TRBD2,TRBV10-3,CAIRALAESGETQYF,TGTGCCATCAGAGCACTAGCGGAGAGTGGGGAGACCCAGTACTTC
TRBJ2-7,-,-,TRBV6-2/TRBV6-3,CASSGEFTQQYF,TGTGCCAGCAGCGGCGAGTTCACTCAGCAGTACTTC
TRBJ2-3,-,TRBD2,TRBV29-1,CSVVSGQYAYF,TGCAGCGTGGTTAGCGGGCAATACGCGTATTTT
TRBJ2-3,many,-,TRBV24-1,CATSDLAGYAYF,TGTGCCACCAGTGATTTGGCCGGATACGCGTATTTT
TRBJ2-2,-,-,TRBV27,CASSTSGELFF,TGTGCCAGCAGTACTAGCGGGGAGCTGTTTTTT
TRBJ1-6,once,-,TRBV20-1,CSARDHRRLGSPLHF,TGCAGTGCTAGAGATCATCGAAGGTTGGGATCACCCCTCCACTTT
TRBJ1-1,few,-,TRBV7-8,CASSLLTGAGGTNTEAFF,TGTGCCAGCAGCTTATTGACGGGCGCCGGGGGAACGAACACTGAAGCTTTCTTT
TRBJ2-3,-,TRBD1,TRBV7-8,CASSQGQGWADTQYF,TGTGCCAGCAGCCAGGGACAGGGGTGGGCAGATACGCAGTATTTT
TRBJ2-5,few,-,TRBV29-1,CSVDGGLETQYF,TGCAGCGTTGACGGGGGCTTGGAGACCCAGTACTTC
TRBJ2-5,many,-,TRBV10-3,CAISRDVQETQYF,TGTGCCATCAGCCGGGACGTCCAAGAGACCCAGTACTTC
TRBJ2-4,-,-,TRBV24-1,CATSDPGTANIQYF,TGTGCCACCAGTGACCCCGGGACTGCAAACATTCAGTACTTC
TRBJ2-1,-,-,TRBV27,CASSWGLNNEQFF,TGTGCCAGCAGCTGGGGGCTCAACAATGAGCAGTTCTTC
TRBJ2-7,-,-,TRBV7-7,CASSLGSKVGEQYF,TGTGCTAGCAGCCTCGGGAGCAAAGTCGGCGAGCAGTACTTC
TRBJ2-2,-,TRBD2,TRBV24-1,CATSAQTGGVGGELFF,TGTGCCACCAGTGCACAAACGGGAGGTGTTGGCGGGGAGCTGTTTTTT
TRBJ2-1,-,-,TRBV9,CASSVSPASYNEQFF,TGTGCCAGCAGCGTCTCCCCAGCCTCCTACAATGAGCAGTTCTTC
TRBJ2-1,-,TRBD2,TRBV5-6,CASSLDVREGRRNEQFF,TGTGCCAGCAGCTTGGATGTGCGGGAGGGCCGGCGCAATGAGCAGTTCTTC
TRBJ2-7,few,-,TRBV7-9,CASSRSASYEQYF,TGTGCCAGCAGCAGAAGTGCCTCCTACGAGCAGTACTTC
TRBJ2-7,few,TRBD1,TRBV7-3,CASSAGDRGGEQYF,TGTGCCAGCAGCGCCGGGGACAGGGGTGGCGAGCAGTACTTC
TRBJ1-5,few,-,TRBV20-1,CSATVDALGTRNQPQHF,TGCAGTGCTACCGTGGACGCTCTGGGAACTCGCAATCAGCCCCAGCATTTT
TRBJ2-7,-,TRBD2,TRBV20-1,CSARDETSGRRYEQYF,TGCAGTGCTAGAGATGAGACTAGCGGGAGAAGGTACGAGCAGTACTTC
TRBJ2-5,-,-,TRBV30,CAWRAPGRDETQYF,TGTGCCTGGAGGGCCCCGGGCAGGGATGAGACCCAGTACTTC
TRBJ2-7,-,-,TRBV7-2,CASSLISGSYEQYF,TGTGCCAGCAGCTTAATTAGCGGCTCCTACGAGCAGTACTTC
TRBJ2-5,-,-,TRBV29-1,CSVEVGGETQYF,TGCAGCGTTGAGGTTGGGGGAGAGACCCAGTACTTC
TRBJ1-2,-,TRBD1,TRBV7-9,CASSRLVRQGTYGYTF,TGTGCCAGCAGTCGTTTAGTGAGACAGGGAACCTATGGCTACACCTTC
TRBJ2-5,-,-,TRBV15,CATSPQQETQYF,TGTGCCACCAGTCCCCAACAAGAGACCCAGTACTTC
TRBJ2-3,once,TRBD2,TRBV11-2,CASSLSGNHRYAYF,TGTGCCAGCAGCCTTAGCGGGAACCACAGATACGCGTATTTT
TRBJ1-2,few,TRBD1,TRBV7-6,CASSLGGGQVGRGYGYTF,TGTGCCAGCAGCTTAGGGGGGGGACAGGTCGGCCGAGGCTATGGCTACACCTTC
TRBJ1-4,-,-,TRBV7-9,CASKLNEKLFF,TGTGCCAGCAAATTAAATGAAAAACTGTTTTTT
TRBJ2-1,-,TRBD1,TRBV7-9,CASSSLRDRGPNEQFF,TGTGCCAGCAGCTCCCTCCGGGACAGGGGACCCAATGAGCAGTTCTTC